This T cell receptor beta chain was sequenced in a study of T cells in Graves' hyperthyroidism and ophthalmopathy. Whole-study context: Peripheral blood was acquired at first diagnosis, ahead of any therapy whatsoever. Broader study findings: Before onset, by a median of 6.5 months, the model predicted ophthalmopathy.

Note on this clonotype: Antigen specificity is unknown.

Every diagnosis used clinical symptoms, serum thyroxine and TRAb, thyroid ultrasound and orbital computed tomography. Germline loops: CDR1 MNHNS, CDR2 SASEGT. The germline V and J ends were trimmed by 3 bases and 2 bases, with 10 bases remaining between them. The CDR3 spans 14 residues. RNA transcripts provided the source from which TCR beta CDR3 regions were amplified. HTBI primers were the set used in a first-round RT-PCR of the TCR CDR3. TCRdb re-analysed the multiplex PCR reads in MiXCR, keeping a single row per CDR3 protein. The sample records hundreds of thousands of distinct CDR3 sequences, approximately 25% being singletons.

The chain is built from TRBV6-1 and TRBJ1-2; possibly TRBD1 for D (5 bases). This TCR was recovered from a woman under 40 with Graves' ophthalmopathy. Sequenced sample: blood. The chain's CDR3 is CASSETGENYGYTF. CDR3 nucleotide sequence: TGTGCCAGCAGTGAGACGGGGGAAAACTATGGCTACACCTTC.